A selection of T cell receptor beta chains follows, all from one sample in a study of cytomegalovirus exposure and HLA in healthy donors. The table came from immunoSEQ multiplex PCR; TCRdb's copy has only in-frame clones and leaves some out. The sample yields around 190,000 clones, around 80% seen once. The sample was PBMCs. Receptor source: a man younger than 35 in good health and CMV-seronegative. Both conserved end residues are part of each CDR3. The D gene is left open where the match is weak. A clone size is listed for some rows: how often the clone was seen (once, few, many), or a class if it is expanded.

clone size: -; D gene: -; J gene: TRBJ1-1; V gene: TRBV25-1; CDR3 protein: CASSATGRGTEAFF; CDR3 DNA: TGTGCCAGCAGCGCAACCGGGAGGGGGACTGAAGCTTTCTTT
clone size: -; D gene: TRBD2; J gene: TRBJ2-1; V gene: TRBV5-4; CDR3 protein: CASSPGLAGGPGAMRKEWFF; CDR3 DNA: TGTGCCAGCAGCCCGGGACTAGCGGGAGGGCCTGGAGCGATGAGGAAGGAGTGGTTCTTC
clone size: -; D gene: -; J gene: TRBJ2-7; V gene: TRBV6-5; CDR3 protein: CASKRTVLSYEQYF; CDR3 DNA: TGTGCCAGCAAGAGGACAGTGCTTTCCTACGAGCAGTACTTC
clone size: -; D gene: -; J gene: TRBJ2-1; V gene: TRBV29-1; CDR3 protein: CSVGGGAHNEQFF; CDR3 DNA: TGCAGCGTTGGAGGAGGGGCCCACAATGAGCAGTTCTTC
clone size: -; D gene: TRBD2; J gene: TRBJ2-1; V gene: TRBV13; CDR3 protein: CASSLGASGGKNEQFF; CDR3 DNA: TGTGCCAGCAGCTTAGGGGCTAGCGGGGGGAAAAATGAGCAGTTCTTC
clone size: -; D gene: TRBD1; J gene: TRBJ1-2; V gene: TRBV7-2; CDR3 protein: CASSSRTGFDYGYTF; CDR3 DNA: TGTGCCAGCAGCTCAAGGACAGGGTTTGACTATGGCTACACCTTC
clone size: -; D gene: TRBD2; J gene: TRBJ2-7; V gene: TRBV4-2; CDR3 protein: CASSQVTGGSSYEQYF; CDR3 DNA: TGTGCCAGCAGCCAAGTAACGGGAGGTTCTTCCTACGAGCAGTACTTC
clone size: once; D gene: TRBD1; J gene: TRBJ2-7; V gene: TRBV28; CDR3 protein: CASSEGQGYEQYF; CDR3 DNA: TGTGCCAGCAGCGAGGGACAGGGATACGAGCAGTACTTC
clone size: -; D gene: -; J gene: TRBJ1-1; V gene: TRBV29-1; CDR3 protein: CSGPTGQGTEAFF; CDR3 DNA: TGCAGCGGCCCGACGGGACAAGGTACTGAAGCTTTCTTT
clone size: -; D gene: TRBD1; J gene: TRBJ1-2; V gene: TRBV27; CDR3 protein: CATPASGQALNVCGYTF; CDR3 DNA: TGTGCCACACCAGCAAGCGGACAGGCTCTCAATGTGTGCGGCTACACCTTC
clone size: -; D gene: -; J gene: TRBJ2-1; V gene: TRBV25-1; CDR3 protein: CASSVRGGGREQFF; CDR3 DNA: TGTGCCAGCAGTGTTAGGGGAGGGGGACGCGAGCAGTTCTTC
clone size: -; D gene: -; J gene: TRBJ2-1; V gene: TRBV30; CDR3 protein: CAWKSAGLLGNEQFF; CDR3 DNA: TGTGCCTGGAAATCTGCGGGTCTCCTTGGCAATGAGCAGTTCTTC
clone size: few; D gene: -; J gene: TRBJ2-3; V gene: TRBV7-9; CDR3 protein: CASRTRGKRGTDTQYF; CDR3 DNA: TGTGCCAGCAGAACTCGGGGAAAAAGGGGCACAGATACGCAGTATTTT
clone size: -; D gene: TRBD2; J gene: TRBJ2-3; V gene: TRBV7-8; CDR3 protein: CASSPHWAGVELDTQYF; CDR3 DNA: TGTGCCAGCAGCCCCCATTGGGCGGGGGTTGAGTTGGATACGCAGTATTTT
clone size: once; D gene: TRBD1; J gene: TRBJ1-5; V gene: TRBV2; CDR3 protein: CASTLQGAQQPQHF; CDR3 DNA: TGTGCCAGTACCCTACAGGGGGCTCAGCAGCCCCAGCATTTT
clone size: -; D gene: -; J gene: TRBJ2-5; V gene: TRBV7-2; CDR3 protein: CASSLLAGDRKTQYF; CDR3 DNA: TGTGCCAGCAGCTTATTAGCGGGGGACAGGAAGACCCAGTACTTC
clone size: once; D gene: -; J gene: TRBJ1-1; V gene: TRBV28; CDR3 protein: CASSPYRWATEAFF; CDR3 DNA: TGTGCCAGCAGTCCCTACCGGTGGGCCACTGAAGCTTTCTTT
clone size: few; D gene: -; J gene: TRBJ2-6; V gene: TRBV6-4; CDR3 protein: CASSDSTTGANVLTF; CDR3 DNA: TGTGCCAGCAGTGACTCGACAACTGGGGCCAACGTCCTGACTTTC
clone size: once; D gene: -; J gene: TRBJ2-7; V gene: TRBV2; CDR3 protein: CASRASGDNSYEQYF; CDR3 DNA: TGTGCCAGCAGAGCATCAGGGGATAATTCCTACGAGCAGTACTTC
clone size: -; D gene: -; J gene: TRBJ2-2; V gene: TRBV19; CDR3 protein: CATKWDINTGELFF; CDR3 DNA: TGTGCCACCAAATGGGACATTAACACCGGGGAGCTGTTTTTT
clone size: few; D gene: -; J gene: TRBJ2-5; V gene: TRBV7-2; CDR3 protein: CASSPRSTQYF; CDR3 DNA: TGTGCCAGCAGCCCTAGGTCGACCCAGTACTTC
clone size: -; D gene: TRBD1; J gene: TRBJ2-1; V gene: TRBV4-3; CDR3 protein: CASSQDLGTGDKNEQFF; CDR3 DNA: TGCGCCAGCAGCCAAGATCTCGGGACAGGGGACAAAAATGAGCAGTTCTTC
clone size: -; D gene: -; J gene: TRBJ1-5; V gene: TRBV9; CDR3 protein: CASSASENQPQHF; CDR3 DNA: TGTGCCAGCAGCGCCAGTGAAAATCAGCCCCAGCATTTT
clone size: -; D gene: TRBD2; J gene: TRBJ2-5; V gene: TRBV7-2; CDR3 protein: CASSLDQAGSETQYF; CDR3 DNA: TGTGCCAGCAGCTTAGATCAAGCGGGGTCAGAGACCCAGTACTTC
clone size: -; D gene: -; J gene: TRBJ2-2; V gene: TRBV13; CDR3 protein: CASSSTTGMDTGELFF; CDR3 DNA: TGTGCCAGCAGCTCAACTACAGGGATGGACACCGGGGAGCTGTTTTTT
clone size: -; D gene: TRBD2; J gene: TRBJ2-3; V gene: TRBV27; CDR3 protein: CASSPLLAGSTDTQYF; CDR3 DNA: TGTGCCAGCAGTCCCCTACTAGCGGGCAGCACAGATACGCAGTATTTT
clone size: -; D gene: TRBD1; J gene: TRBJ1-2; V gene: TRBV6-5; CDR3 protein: CASTQTGDNGYTF; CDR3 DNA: TGTGCCAGCACCCAGACAGGGGATAATGGCTACACCTTC
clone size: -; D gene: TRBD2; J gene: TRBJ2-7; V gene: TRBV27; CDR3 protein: CASSLVLAGAEQYF; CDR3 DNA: TGTGCCAGCAGTTTAGTACTAGCGGGAGCCGAGCAGTACTTC
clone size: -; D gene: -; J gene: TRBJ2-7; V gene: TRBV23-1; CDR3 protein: CAEPKGLAFYYEQYF; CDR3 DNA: TGCGCCGAACCAAAGGGGCTAGCGTTTTACTACGAGCAGTACTTC
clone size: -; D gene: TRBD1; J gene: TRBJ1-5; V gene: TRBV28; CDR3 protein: CASSWGQSNQPQHF; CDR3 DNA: TGTGCCAGCAGTTGGGGACAGTCTAATCAGCCCCAGCATTTT
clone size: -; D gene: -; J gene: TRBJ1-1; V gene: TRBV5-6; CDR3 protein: CASSQPGGWVRTEAFF; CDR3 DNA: TGTGCCAGCAGCCAACCGGGGGGTTGGGTGAGGACTGAAGCTTTCTTT
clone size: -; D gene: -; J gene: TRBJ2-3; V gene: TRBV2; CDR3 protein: CASYSQRSAVTDTQYF; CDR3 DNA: TGTGCCAGCTATTCCCAACGGAGCGCCGTCACAGATACGCAGTATTTT
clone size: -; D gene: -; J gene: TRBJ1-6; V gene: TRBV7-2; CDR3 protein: CASSLDPGTGNSPLHF; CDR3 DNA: TGTGCCAGCAGCTTAGACCCGGGAACGGGGAATTCACCCCTCCACTTT
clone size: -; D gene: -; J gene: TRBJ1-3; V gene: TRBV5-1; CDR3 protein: CASSPRTASGNTIYF; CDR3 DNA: TGCGCCAGCAGCCCCCGGACAGCTTCTGGAAACACCATATATTTT
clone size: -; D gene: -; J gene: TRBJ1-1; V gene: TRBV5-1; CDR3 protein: CASSETGLRGTEAFF; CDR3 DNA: TGCGCCAGCAGCGAAACGGGACTCCGGGGGACTGAAGCTTTCTTT
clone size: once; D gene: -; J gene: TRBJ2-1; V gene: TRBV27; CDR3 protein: CASSFRSNNEQFF; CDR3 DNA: TGTGCCAGCAGTTTTCGGTCCAACAATGAGCAGTTCTTC
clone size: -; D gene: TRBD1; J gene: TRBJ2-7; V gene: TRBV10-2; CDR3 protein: CASREIRGSYEQYF; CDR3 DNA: TGCGCCAGCAGGGAGATCAGGGGGTCCTACGAGCAGTACTTC
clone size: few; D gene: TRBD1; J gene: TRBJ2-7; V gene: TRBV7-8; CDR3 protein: CASSNPHRDRDRYEQYF; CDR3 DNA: TGTGCCAGCAGCAACCCCCACCGGGACAGGGATAGGTACGAGCAGTACTTC
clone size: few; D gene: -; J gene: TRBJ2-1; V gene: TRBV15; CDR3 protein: CATSRGLGGSSYNEQFF; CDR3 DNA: TGTGCCACCAGCAGAGGTTTAGGGGGTAGCTCCTACAATGAGCAGTTCTTC
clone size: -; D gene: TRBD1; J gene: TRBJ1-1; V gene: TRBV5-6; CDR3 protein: CASSRGQGVSWTEAFF; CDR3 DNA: TGTGCCAGCAGCCGGGGACAGGGGGTATCTTGGACTGAAGCTTTCTTT
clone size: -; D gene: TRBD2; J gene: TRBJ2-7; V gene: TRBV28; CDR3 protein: CASTPGGAGSYEQYF; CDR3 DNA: TGTGCCAGCACCCCGGGAGGGGCAGGTTCCTACGAGCAGTACTTC
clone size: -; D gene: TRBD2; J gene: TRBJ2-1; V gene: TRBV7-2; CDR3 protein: CASSLALGQREGPYNEQFF; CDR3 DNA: TGTGCCAGCAGCTTAGCCCTGGGCCAGCGGGAGGGCCCCTACAATGAGCAGTTCTTC
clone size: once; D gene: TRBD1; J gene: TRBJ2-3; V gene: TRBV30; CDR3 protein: CAWSRQGSTDTQYF; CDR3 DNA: TGTGCCTGGAGTCGACAGGGTAGCACAGATACGCAGTATTTT
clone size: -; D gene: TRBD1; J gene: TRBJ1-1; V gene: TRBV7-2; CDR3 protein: CASSRTGGTEAFF; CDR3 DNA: TGTGCCAGCAGCCGGACAGGGGGGACTGAAGCTTTCTTT
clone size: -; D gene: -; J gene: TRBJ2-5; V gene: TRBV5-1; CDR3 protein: CASSISQETQYF; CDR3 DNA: TGCGCCAGCAGCATATCTCAAGAGACCCAGTACTTC
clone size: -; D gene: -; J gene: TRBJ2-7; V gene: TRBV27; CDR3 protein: CASRGTYAYEQYF; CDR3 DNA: TGTGCCAGCAGGGGGACATATGCCTACGAGCAGTACTTC